One sample yielded the 18 T cell receptor beta chains listed below, sequenced in a study of T cells in Graves' hyperthyroidism and ophthalmopathy. Using RNA transcripts as the source, TCR beta CDR3 regions were amplified. HTBI primers drove first-round RT-PCR of the TCR CDR3. TCRdb reanalysed the multiplex PCR reads using MiXCR and keeps one entry per CDR3 protein. This table holds about 700,000 distinct CDR3 sequences, around 15% found once. The sequencing input was blood. The source of these receptors is a young woman with Graves' hyperthyroidism.

This clonotype was seen at least ten times. The V call is TRBV7-9, the J call TRBJ2-7, with 8 bases fitting TRBD2. J gave up 0 bases and V 1 base, and 5 bases lay outside the gene matches. CDR1 and CDR2 from the germline V gene are SEHNR and FQNEAQ (reference sequence). The CDR3 is 16 residues long. CDR3 region: CASSLGSTSGSYEQYF. As DNA, the CDR3 is TGTGCCAGCAGCTTAGGCTCTACTAGCGGCTCCTACGAGCAGTACTTC.

In the case of this clonotype: A read error is likely, as this CDR3 ends without the conserved phenylalanine or tryptophan. The rearrangement links TRBV10-1 to TRBJ2-7, with a possible D match to TRBD2 (6 bases). Trimming cost V 0 bases and J 3 bases, with 6 bases left between them. Per germline, CDR1 WNHNN and CDR2 SYGVQD (reference sequence). CDR3 length: 13 amino acids. CDR3 sequence: CASSESGGYEQYL. Here the CDR3 DNA reads TGCGCCAGCAGTGAGTCGGGGGGCTACGAGCAGTACCTC.

This chain uses TRBV11-3 with TRBJ2-1, with unresolved D. Trimming cost V 0 bases and J 10 bases, with 16 bases left between them. Germline V gene lookup returns CDR1 SGHNT and CDR2 YENEEA. This CDR3 comprises 15 residues. The CDR3 DNA follows: TGTGCCAGCAGCTTAGAAGCAGGCCCGGCACGCGAGCAGTTCTTC. Translation: CASSLEAGPAREQFF.

The CDR3 protein is CASNAEGGQRGYEQYF. The CDR3 DNA is TGCGCCAGCAACGCCGAGGGGGGACAAAGGGGCTACGAGCAGTACTTC. The chain couples TRBV5-1 to TRBJ2-7; either TRBD1 or TRBD2 may fit D (6 bases each). V lost 6 bases, J lost 3 bases, and 22 bases lay in between. The CDR3 consists of 16 residues. Looked up from germline, CDR1 is SGHRS and CDR2 is YFSETQ.

This clonotype has only a few counts. The chain recombines TRBV2 with TRBJ2-2; 7 nucleotides agree with TRBD1. CDR1 is SNHLY, CDR2 FYNNEI, per germline. Trimming removed 8 bases from V and 2 bases from J; junction bases left unmatched: 5. The CDR3 runs 14 residues. CDR3 DNA: TGTGCCAGCTTGGCAGGGGGTAACACCGGGGAGCTGTTTTTT. Its protein is CASLAGGNTGELFF.

This clonotype has a count of ten or more. The CDR3 region is CASSPGRVNTEAFF. DNA of the CDR3: TGTGCCAGCAGTCCAGGGCGGGTGAACACTGAAGCTTTCTTT. The rearrangement joins TRBV12-3 or TRBV12-4 to TRBJ1-1; D is perhaps TRBD1 (5 bases). Trimming removed 5 bases from V and 0 bases from J, with 10 bases in between. This CDR3 has 14 residues.

This clonotype was counted ten times or more. The gene calls are TRBV11-3 and TRBJ2-7, with TRBD2 matching over 7 bases. V was pared by 1 base and J by 0 bases, with 12 bases of the junction left unmatched. The CDR3 is 18 residues long. The germline V gene has CDR1 SGHNT and CDR2 YENEEA. The CDR3 region has the DNA TGTGCCAGCAGCTTAGTCGTGCGTCTAGCGGCGAGCTCCTACGAGCAGTACTTC. Translating gives CASSLVVRLAASSYEQYF.

The gene calls are TRBV7-9 and TRBJ2-7; D is possibly TRBD1 (7 bases). CDR1 is SEHNR, CDR2 FQNEAQ, per germline (reference sequence). The CDR3 has 15 residues. V shed 5 bases and J shed 4 bases, with 18 bases lying between them. For the CDR3, the DNA is TGTGCCAGCAGCGGGGACCTGACAGGGAGGTACGAGCAGTACTTC. It codes for CASSGDLTGRYEQYF.

This clonotype was seen repeatedly, ten times or more. The V and J genes are TRBV20-1 and TRBJ1-1; a possible D gene is TRBD1 (6 bases). Germline CDR1 reads DFQATT; CDR2 reads SNEGSKA (reference sequence). CDR3 size: 15 residues. The V and J ends lost 1 base and 4 bases respectively, with 16 bases between them. DNA for the CDR3: TGCAGTGCTAGAGTTCCGATGACAGGCCCCACTGAAGCTTTCTTT. This gives the protein CSARVPMTGPTEAFF.

The chain is built from TRBV7-9 and TRBJ2-4, with 7 bases identical to TRBD2. V shed 5 bases and J 0 bases; nucleotides not matched to a gene: 7. Germline CDR1 reads SEHNR; CDR2 reads FQNEAQ (reference sequence). The CDR3 spans 16 residues. CDR3 loop: CASSPPRGSAKNIQYF. The CDR3 bases are TGTGCCAGCAGCCCCCCGCGGGGGTCAGCCAAAAACATTCAGTACTTC.

This clonotype was observed a few times. The chain couples TRBV7-2 to TRBJ2-7, with unresolved D. Germline V gene data show CDR1 as SGHTA and CDR2 as FQGNSA. This CDR3 spans 13 amino acids. V was shortened by 3 bases and J by 3 bases, with 9 bases between the two germline ends. Here the CDR3 reads CASSLAPDYEQYF. The DNA for the CDR3 is TGTGCCAGCAGCTTGGCGCCCGACTACGAGCAGTACTTC.

As for this clonotype: At one end the junction does not follow the germline gene, possibly because of a read error. The chain is built from TRBV27 and TRBJ2-7; 12 nucleotides agree with TRBD2. CDR1 is MNHEY and CDR2 is SMNVEV in the germline V gene (reference sequence). CDR3 size: 15 residues. The CDR3 DNA reads TGTGCCAGCAGTACACTAGCGGGAGGCTCTTTCGAGGAGTTCTTC. Amino acids: CASSTLAGGSFEEFF.

This clonotype turned up a few times. This sequence joins TRBV7-9 and TRBJ2-2, with D possibly being TRBD2 (5 bases). Trimming shortened V by 4 bases and J by 3 bases, and 12 bases separated the two germline ends. Per germline, CDR1 SEHNR and CDR2 FQNEAQ (reference sequence). This CDR3 contains 15 residues. As DNA, the CDR3 is TGTGCCAGCAGCTCCGGACTGGTGCACACCGGGGAGCTGTTTTTT. This gives the protein CASSSGLVHTGELFF.

This clonotype was found many times. The chain is built from TRBV6-1 and TRBJ1-5; the match to TRBD1 covers 8 bases. The ends lost 4 bases at V and 5 bases at J; junction bases unmatched: 4. Germline loops: CDR1 MNHNS, CDR2 SASEGT. This CDR3 comprises 14 residues. CDR3 residues: CASSGLRGHQPQHF. The CDR3 DNA sequence: TGTGCCAGCAGTGGCCTCAGGGGGCATCAGCCCCAGCATTTT.

At least ten counts were recorded for this clonotype. This chain links TRBV2 with TRBJ2-7; TRBD2 might be the D (5 bases). Trimming took 3 bases from V and 1 from J, leaving 10 bases between them. CDR1 is SNHLY, CDR2 FYNNEI, per germline. The CDR3 contains 14 residues. The DNA of the CDR3 is TGTGCCAGCAGTGAGATACGGGGATCCTACGAGCAGTACTTC. Its translation: CASSEIRGSYEQYF.

This clonotype occurred a few times. The chain uses TRBV6-1 and TRBJ1-5, with D maybe TRBD1 (6 bases). V gave up 7 bases and J gave up 7 bases, with 11 bases separating them. This CDR3 is built from 12 residues. Germline V gene data show CDR1 as MNHNS and CDR2 as SASEGT. CDR3 amino acids: CASIEQGQPQHF. In nucleotides, the CDR3 is TGTGCCAGCATCGAACAGGGCCAGCCCCAGCATTTT.

In its sample, this clonotype was seen many times. The chain employs TRBV28 and TRBJ2-7; D is undetermined. V lost 6 bases and J 3 bases, leaving 15 bases between the germline ends. There are 14 residues in the CDR3. In germline, CDR1 is MDHEN, CDR2 SYDVKM. The CDR3 here is CASSRSPLGYEQYF. The DNA of the CDR3 is TGTGCCAGCAGCCGAAGCCCCCTTGGCTACGAGCAGTACTTC.

This clonotype came up once. The rearrangement joins TRBV6-2 or TRBV6-3 to TRBJ2-2; no reliable D call. The CDR3 consists of 12 residues. Trimming pared 1 base from V and 7 bases from J, leaving 4 bases between. CDR1 is MNHEY and CDR2 is SVGEGT in the germline V gene. The CDR3 spells CASSYWFGELFF. CDR3 sequence (DNA): TGTGCCAGCAGTTACTGGTTCGGGGAGCTGTTTTTT.